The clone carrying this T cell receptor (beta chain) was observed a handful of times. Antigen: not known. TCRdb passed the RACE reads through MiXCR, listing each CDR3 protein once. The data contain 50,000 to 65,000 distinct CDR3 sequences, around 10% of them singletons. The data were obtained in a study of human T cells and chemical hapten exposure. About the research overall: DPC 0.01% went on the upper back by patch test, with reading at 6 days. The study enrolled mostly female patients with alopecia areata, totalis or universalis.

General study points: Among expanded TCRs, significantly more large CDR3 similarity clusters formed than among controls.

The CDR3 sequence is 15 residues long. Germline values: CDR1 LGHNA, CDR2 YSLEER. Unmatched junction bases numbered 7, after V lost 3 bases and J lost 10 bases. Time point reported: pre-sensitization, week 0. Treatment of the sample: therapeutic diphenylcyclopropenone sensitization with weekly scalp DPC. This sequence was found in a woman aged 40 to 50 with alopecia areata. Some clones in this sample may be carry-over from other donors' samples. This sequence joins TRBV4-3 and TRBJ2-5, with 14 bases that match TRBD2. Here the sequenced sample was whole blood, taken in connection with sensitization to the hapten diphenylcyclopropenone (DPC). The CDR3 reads CASSQGLAGERGQYF. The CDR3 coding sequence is TGCGCCAGCAGCCAGGGACTAGCGGGAGAACGGGGCCAGTACTTC.